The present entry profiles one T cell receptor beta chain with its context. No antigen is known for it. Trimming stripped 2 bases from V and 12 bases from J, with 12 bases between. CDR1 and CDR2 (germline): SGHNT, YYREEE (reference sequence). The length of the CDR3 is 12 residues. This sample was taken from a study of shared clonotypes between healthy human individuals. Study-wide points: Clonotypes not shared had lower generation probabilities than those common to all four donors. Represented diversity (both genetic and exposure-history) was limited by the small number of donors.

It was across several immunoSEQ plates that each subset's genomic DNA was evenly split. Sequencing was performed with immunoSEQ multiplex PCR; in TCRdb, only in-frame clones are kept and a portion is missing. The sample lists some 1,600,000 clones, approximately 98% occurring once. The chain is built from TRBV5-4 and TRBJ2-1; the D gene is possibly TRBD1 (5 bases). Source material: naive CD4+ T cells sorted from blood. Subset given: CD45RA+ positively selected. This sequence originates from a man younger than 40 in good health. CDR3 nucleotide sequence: TGTGCCAGCAGCTTAGACAGAGTCGGGCAGTTCTTC. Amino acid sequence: CASSLDRVGQFF.